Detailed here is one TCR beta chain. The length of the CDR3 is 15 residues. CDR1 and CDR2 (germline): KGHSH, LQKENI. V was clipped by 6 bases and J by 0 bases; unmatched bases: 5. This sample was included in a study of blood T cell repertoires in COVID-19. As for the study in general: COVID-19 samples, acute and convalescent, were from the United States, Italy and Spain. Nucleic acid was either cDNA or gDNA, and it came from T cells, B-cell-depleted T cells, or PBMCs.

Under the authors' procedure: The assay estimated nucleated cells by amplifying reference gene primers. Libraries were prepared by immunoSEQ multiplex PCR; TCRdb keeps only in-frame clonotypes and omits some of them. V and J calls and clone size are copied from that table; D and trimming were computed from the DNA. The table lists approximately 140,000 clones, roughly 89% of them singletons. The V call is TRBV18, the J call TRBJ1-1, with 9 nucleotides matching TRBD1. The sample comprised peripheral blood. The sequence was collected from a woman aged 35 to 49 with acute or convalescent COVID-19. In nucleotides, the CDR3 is TGTGCCAGCTCTCGACAGGGGGAGTTGAACACTGAAGCTTTCTTT. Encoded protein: CASSRQGELNTEAFF.